The 25 T cell receptor beta chains below come from one sample, sequenced in a study of technical replicates of blood from several donors (dated by TCRdb to about 2017). The library was built by means of the immunoSEQ multiplex PCR assay. TCRdb holds this immuneACCESS table with in-frame rearrangements only. Some clones are missing; in checked studies, unresolved V genes explain under half, and the rest has no known cause. In all, the sample holds roughly 50,000 clones, and over 85% of those were seen once. The top ten clones comprise less than 4.5% of the sample. The source material was PBMCs. The receptors derive from a human donor in good health. Some clones in this sample may be carry-over from other donors' samples.

The chain is built from TRBV5-1 and TRBJ2-2; D possibly corresponds to TRBD2 (6 bases). Germline CDR1 is SGHRS and CDR2 is YFSETQ. V lost 0 bases, J lost 7 bases, and 19 bases lay in between. There are 17 residues in the CDR3. CDR3 loop: CASSLVPRTTPFGELFF. CDR3 coding DNA: TGCGCCAGCAGCTTGGTCCCCCGGACTACCCCTTTCGGGGAGCTGTTTTTT.

The rearrangement joins TRBV10-3 to TRBJ2-3, with 10 bases that match TRBD2. This CDR3 region has 14 residues. The trim removed 8 bases at V and 1 base at J, leaving 3 bases unmatched. CDR1 ENHRY and CDR2 SYGVKD come from the germline V gene. CDR3 nucleotides: TGTGCCATCGCGAGCGGGGGGGGCACAGATACGCAGTATTTT. This codes for CAIASGGGTDTQYF.

Here the CDR3 reads CASSEAHQVYSGANVLTF. CDR3 sequence (DNA): TGTGCCAGCAGTGAAGCCCACCAAGTCTACTCTGGGGCCAACGTCCTGACTTTC. V and J are TRBV6-1 and TRBJ2-6; D remains ambiguous. The CDR3 length is 18 residues. CDR1 is MNHNS, CDR2 SASEGT, per germline. The V end was cut by 0 bases, the J end by 0 bases, with 12 bases between.

The gene calls are TRBV18 and TRBJ2-2; possibly TRBD2 for D (6 bases). In germline, CDR1 is KGHSH, CDR2 LQKENI. The CDR3 contains 15 residues. Deletions cut 2 bases from V and 8 bases from J, with 15 bases between. CDR3 region: CASSPLNTGVGELFF. In nucleotides, the CDR3 is TGTGCCAGCTCACCATTAAACACGGGAGTAGGGGAGCTGTTTTTT.

The chain links TRBV7-2 to TRBJ2-7, with 9 positions matching TRBD1. Germline V gene sequence: CDR1 SGHTA, CDR2 FQGNSA. Trimming removed 5 bases from V and 6 bases from J; junction bases left unmatched: 8. CDR3 size: 14 residues. CDR3 residues: CASSLRDRVGEQYF. CDR3 DNA: TGTGCCAGCAGCCTCCGGGACAGGGTTGGCGAGCAGTACTTC.

The chain is built from TRBV7-9 and TRBJ2-1; possibly TRBD2 for D (6 bases). The CDR3 sequence is 15 residues long. Germline V lookup: CDR1 SEHNR, CDR2 FQNEAQ (reference sequence). Deletions cut 2 bases from V and 0 bases from J, with 8 bases between. In nucleotides, the CDR3 is TGTGCCAGCAGCTTAAGGAGGGGCTCCTACAATGAGCAGTTCTTC. Translating gives CASSLRRGSYNEQFF.

The chain employs TRBV7-9 and TRBJ1-2; perhaps TRBD1 as D (5 bases). V was clipped by 4 bases and J by 3 bases, with 6 bases between them. Germline CDR1 is SEHNR and CDR2 is FQNEAQ (reference sequence). The CDR3 covers 12 residues. This CDR3 is CASSWGDYGYTF. Written as DNA, the CDR3 is TGTGCCAGCAGCTGGGGGGACTATGGCTACACCTTC.

The J gene is TRBJ2-3, the V gene TRBV14; TRBD2 matches at 9 bases. J lost 4 bases, V lost 4 bases, and 18 bases had no gene match. CDR1 and CDR2 from the germline V gene are SGHDN and FVKESK. The CDR3 consists of 19 residues. The CDR3 DNA sequence: TGTGCCAGCAGCCCACGCGTATTCGCGGGAGGGCCTCGGGCAGATACGCAGTATTTT. Amino acids: CASSPRVFAGGPRADTQYF.

The V gene is TRBV14, the J gene TRBJ2-1, with a weak D call TRBD2 (6 bases). CDR1 is SGHDN, CDR2 FVKESK, per germline. The CDR3 is 16 amino acids. Trimming took off 4 bases at V and 0 bases at J, with 13 bases between the two ends. This chain's CDR3 is CASSPWDFPSYNEQFF. CDR3 DNA sequence: TGTGCCAGCAGCCCCTGGGACTTCCCCTCCTACAATGAGCAGTTCTTC.

The chain combines TRBV7-3 with TRBJ2-1; the match to TRBD2 covers 8 bases. The CDR3 totals 18 residues. In germline, CDR1 is SGHTA, CDR2 FQGTGA. With 6 bases clipped from V and 4 bases from J, the junction kept 17 bases outside the gene matches. The CDR3 region has the DNA TGTGCCAGCAGTATGGGGGTCCGGGAGGGATCCCCTTACAATGAGCAGTTCTTC. Its protein is CASSMGVREGSPYNEQFF.

V is TRBV2 and J is TRBJ2-1; 9 nucleotides line up with TRBD2. V gave up 3 bases and J gave up 6 bases; unmatched junction bases: 6. The CDR3 consists of 15 residues. The germline gives CDR1 SNHLY, CDR2 FYNNEI. The DNA for the CDR3 is TGTGCCAGCAGTGATGGTCTAGCGGGGCTCAATGAGCAGTTCTTC. Its protein product is CASSDGLAGLNEQFF. The full variable domain, rest sourced from reference TRBV2 and TRBJ2-1, is EPEVTQTPSHQVTQMGQEVILRCVPISNHLYFYWYRQILGQKVEFLVSFYNNEISEKSEIFDDQFSVERPDGSNFTLKIRSTKLEDSAMYFCASSDGLAGLNEQFFGPGTRLTVL.

This chain joins TRBV9 and TRBJ2-5, with a weak D call TRBD2 (7 bases). The CDR3 consists of 15 residues. Trimming removed 0 bases at V and 2 bases at J, with 11 bases between. CDR1 SGDLS and CDR2 YYNGEE come from the germline V gene. The CDR3 DNA reads as TGTGCCAGCAGCGTAGCCGGGGGGCGACAAGAGACCCAGTACTTC. Amino acids: CASSVAGGRQETQYF.

This chain's CDR3 is CASSLDSDTYKQYF. For the CDR3, the DNA is TGCGCCAGCAGCTTGGATTCGGACACATACAAGCAGTACTTC. V and J are TRBV5-1 and TRBJ2-7; possible D gene TRBD1, 5 bases. Germline V gives CDR1 SGHRS, CDR2 YFSETQ. Between the trimmed V and J ends, which lost 0 bases and 8 bases, there was a span of 15 bases. The CDR3 has 14 residues.

This chain connects TRBV4-2 to TRBJ2-2, with a weak D call TRBD1 (5 bases). Germline V gives CDR1 LGHNA, CDR2 YNFKEQ. The CDR3 is made up of 16 amino acids. V dropped 1 base and J dropped 1 base, with 10 bases sitting between them. The CDR3 region is CASSQGATVNTGELFF. The CDR3 DNA is TGTGCCAGCAGCCAAGGTGCGACAGTGAACACCGGGGAGCTGTTTTTT.

The V call is TRBV18, the J call TRBJ1-6; unclear D gene. The germline V and J ends were trimmed by 6 bases and 7 bases, with 7 bases remaining between them. Germline V gives CDR1 KGHSH, CDR2 LQKENI. The CDR3 has 12 residues. As DNA, the CDR3 is TGTGCCAGCTCCCGTCCGAATTCACCCCTCCACTTT. Encoded protein: CASSRPNSPLHF.

The genes are TRBV4-3 and TRBJ2-2; TRBD2 agrees at 7 bases. The CDR3 length is 15 residues. The ends lost 2 bases at V and 7 bases at J; junction bases unmatched: 7. Germline loops: CDR1 LGHNA, CDR2 YSLEER. Written as DNA, the CDR3 is TGCGCCAGCAGCCAACTCAGCGGGGCTGGCGGGGAGCTGTTTTTT. It translates to CASSQLSGAGGELFF.

This sequence joins TRBV6-5 and TRBJ1-1; the match to TRBD1 covers 9 bases. Germline values: CDR1 MNHEY, CDR2 SVGAGI. The CDR3 has 16 amino acids. V lost 0 bases and J lost 1; bases outside the gene matches: 3. This CDR3 reads CASSYSGTGPNTEAFF. In DNA, the CDR3 is TGTGCCAGCAGTTACTCCGGGACAGGGCCGAACACTGAAGCTTTCTTT.

The V gene is TRBV11-2, the J gene TRBJ2-3; D possibly corresponds to TRBD1 (5 bases). Trimming cost V 0 bases and J 0 bases, with 10 bases left between them. The CDR3 loop spans 16 amino acids. Germline V CDR1 and CDR2: SGHAT, FQNNGV. CDR3 bases: TGTGCCAGCAGCTTAGAGGTCAGGGCTAGCACAGATACGCAGTATTTT. Residues: CASSLEVRASTDTQYF.

The chain couples TRBV12-5 to TRBJ1-5; D unresolved. This CDR3 is built from 13 residues. The V end lost 3 bases, the J end lost 7 bases, and 10 bases lay between the germline ends. Germline CDR1 is LGHNT and CDR2 is FRNRAP. The CDR3 region is CASGFDRRQPQHF. DNA for the CDR3: TGTGCTAGTGGTTTCGACCGGAGGCAGCCCCAGCATTTT.

The V gene is TRBV4-3, the J gene TRBJ2-7; 9 bases are shared with TRBD1. Germline values: CDR1 LGHNA, CDR2 YSLEER. There are 18 residues in the CDR3. The trim removed 0 bases at V and 3 bases at J, leaving 12 bases unmatched. CDR3 region: CASSQDLAFPGQGYEQYF. The CDR3 DNA reads TGCGCCAGCAGCCAAGATCTTGCCTTTCCGGGACAGGGCTACGAGCAGTACTTC.

The chain recombines TRBV4-3 with TRBJ2-1, with 9 bases aligning to TRBD2. The CDR3 extends over 17 amino acids. Germline trimming cut 0 bases from V and 5 bases from J; bases unmatched to any gene: 8. Germline-derived CDR1 and CDR2 are LGHNA and YSLEER. The chain's CDR3 is CASSQDPRLAVNNEQFF. The CDR3 region has the DNA TGCGCCAGCAGCCAAGATCCCCGACTAGCGGTTAACAATGAGCAGTTCTTC.

The chain carries TRBV13 and TRBJ2-5, with 7 positions matching TRBD1. This CDR3 spans 15 amino acids. CDR1 and CDR2 (germline): PRHDT, FYEKMQ (reference sequence). Trimming cost V 5 bases and J 2 bases; bases outside gene matches: 8. The CDR3 DNA sequence: TGTGCCAGCAGCAACTCCCGACAGGGACAAGAGACCCAGTACTTC. Its translation is CASSNSRQGQETQYF.

The chain recombines TRBV19 with TRBJ1-5; 10 bases line up with TRBD1. CDR3 size: 14 residues. Per the germline V gene, CDR1 is LNHDA and CDR2 is SQIVND (reference sequence). V lost 9 bases, J lost 5 bases, and 7 bases stayed unmatched. The CDR3 loop reads CASRQGAVDQPQHF. Here the CDR3 DNA reads TGTGCCAGCAGACAGGGGGCTGTCGATCAGCCCCAGCATTTT.

CDR3 sequence reads: CAWSVGTGTTEAFF. As DNA, the CDR3 is TGTGCCTGGAGTGTAGGGACAGGGACCACTGAAGCTTTCTTT. The chain is built from TRBV30 and TRBJ1-1, with 9 bases aligning to TRBD1. Germline V gives CDR1 GTSNPN, CDR2 SVGIG (reference sequence). CDR3 size: 14 residues. With 0 bases clipped from V and 4 bases from J, the junction kept 3 bases outside the gene matches.

The chain carries TRBV2 and TRBJ2-5; unclear D gene. CDR3 size: 12 residues. Germline CDR1 is SNHLY and CDR2 is FYNNEI. V was clipped by 6 bases and J by 5 bases, with 10 bases between them. This chain's CDR3 is CASRSAQETQYF. The CDR3 DNA is TGTGCCAGCAGATCTGCACAGGAGACCCAGTACTTC.